Each of the 8 T cell receptor beta chains below was sequenced from the same sample in a study of vaccination effects on CD4 cells after COVID-19 (dated 2022 in TCRdb). In the ViraFEST assay, PBMC were stimulated with viral peptide pools, and TCR sequencing was then used to find antigen-specific CD4+ T cell clonotypes based on their expansion. After 10 days of culture, CD4+ T cells were isolated with the EasySep CD4+ T cell isolation kit. Convalescent patients had PCR-confirmed SARS-CoV-2 infection between March and December 2020, before Alpha, Beta and Delta variants emerged in the United States. No antigen has been identified for these receptors. Library preparation used the immunoSEQ multiplex PCR assay. Drawn from immuneACCESS, this table holds only the in-frame rearrangements with V and J called that TCRdb kept. Clones are partly lost; checked studies trace under half to an unresolved V gene and leave the rest unexplained. The sample table holds tens of thousands of clones, of which around three quarters were seen once. The ten largest clones represent about 5% of the sample.

The sequencing used CD4+ T cells from PBMCs cultured with HIV peptides, collected before COVID-19 vaccination. The cell subset or site label of this sample denotes: HIV-1 Nef peptide pool negative control/reference culture. Every receptor here comes from a human donor who had a prior SARS-CoV-2 infection.

The CDR3, as DNA: TGTGCCAGCATGGGGACAGGAAACTATGGCTACACCTTC. Translating it yields CASMGTGNYGYTF. The chain joins TRBV2 to TRBJ1-2; TRBD1 agrees at 8 bases. The trim removed 7 bases at V and 2 bases at J, leaving 3 bases unmatched. The CDR3 contains 13 residues. The V gene's germline CDR1 is SNHLY and CDR2 FYNNEI.

The chain links TRBV12-5 to TRBJ2-2; 10 bases map to TRBD2. The length of the CDR3 is 16 residues. Germline V gives CDR1 LGHNT, CDR2 FRNRAP. V gave up 0 bases and J gave up 9 bases; unmatched junction bases: 7. Here the CDR3 DNA reads TGTGCTAGTGGTTTGGTAGGAAGCGGGGGGGTCCGGGAGCTGTTTTTT. Residues: CASGLVGSGGVRELFF. Full variable domain (rest looked up from reference TRBV12-5 and TRBJ2-2): DARVTQTPRHKVTEMGQEVTMRCQPILGHNTVFWYRQTMMQGLELLAYFRNRAPLDDSGMPKDRFSAEMPDATLATLKIQPSEPRDSAVYFCASGLVGSGGVRELFFGEGSRLTVL.

This chain uses TRBV2 with TRBJ1-2, with a tentative D call TRBD1 (5 bases). This CDR3 is 16 amino acids long. Per germline, CDR1 SNHLY and CDR2 FYNNEI. Trimming took off 8 bases at V and 4 bases at J, with 23 bases between the two ends. As DNA, the CDR3 is TGTGCCAGCCCTGGGCGGGGGACGCCTCGCGCCTATGGCTACACCTTC. Translation gives CASPGRGTPRAYGYTF.

This sequence joins TRBV27 and TRBJ2-5; D may be TRBD1 or TRBD2 (7 bases each). Trimming stripped 6 bases from V and 5 bases from J, with 16 bases between. The CDR3 covers 14 residues. The germline CDR1 and CDR2 sequences are MNHEY and SMNVEV (reference sequence). The CDR3 sequence is CASRSGGAGETQYF. CDR3 DNA: TGTGCCAGCAGATCAGGGGGGGCTGGGGAGACCCAGTACTTC.

CDR3 coding DNA: TGTGCCAGCGGGATAGCGGGGGGTCAGACCCAGTACTTC. It encodes CASGIAGGQTQYF. The J gene is TRBJ2-5, the V gene TRBV12-3 or TRBV12-4; 10 bases agree with TRBD2. This CDR3 has 13 amino acids. J lost 6 bases, V lost 8 bases, and 6 bases had no gene match.

This chain links TRBV5-4 with TRBJ2-5, with D possibly TRBD2 on 5 matching bases. Germline V gives CDR1 SGHNT, CDR2 YYREEE (reference sequence). CDR3 length: 14 amino acids. V was pared by 0 bases and J by 3 bases, with 9 bases between. CDR3 coding DNA: TGTGCCAGCAGCTTGGGCACTAGGGAAGAGACCCAGTACTTC. Translated: CASSLGTREETQYF.

V gene TRBV6-2 or TRBV6-3 combines with J gene TRBJ2-1, with 8 bases that match TRBD2. Trimming removed 3 bases from V and 1 base from J; junction bases left unmatched: 8. This CDR3 is built from 17 residues. Looked up from germline, CDR1 is MNHEY and CDR2 is SVGEGT. CDR3 sequence reads: CASSYRPAGVSYNEQFF. The CDR3 DNA is TGTGCCAGCAGTTATAGGCCAGCGGGAGTATCCTACAATGAGCAGTTCTTC.

V gene TRBV9 combines with J gene TRBJ2-1; no clear D gene. The V end lost 0 bases, the J end lost 4 bases, and 8 bases lay between the germline ends. Germline CDR1 is SGDLS and CDR2 is YYNGEE. The CDR3 has 14 residues. CDR3 sequence reads: CASSVAQTYNEQFF. Written as DNA, the CDR3 is TGTGCCAGCAGCGTAGCACAGACATACAATGAGCAGTTCTTC.